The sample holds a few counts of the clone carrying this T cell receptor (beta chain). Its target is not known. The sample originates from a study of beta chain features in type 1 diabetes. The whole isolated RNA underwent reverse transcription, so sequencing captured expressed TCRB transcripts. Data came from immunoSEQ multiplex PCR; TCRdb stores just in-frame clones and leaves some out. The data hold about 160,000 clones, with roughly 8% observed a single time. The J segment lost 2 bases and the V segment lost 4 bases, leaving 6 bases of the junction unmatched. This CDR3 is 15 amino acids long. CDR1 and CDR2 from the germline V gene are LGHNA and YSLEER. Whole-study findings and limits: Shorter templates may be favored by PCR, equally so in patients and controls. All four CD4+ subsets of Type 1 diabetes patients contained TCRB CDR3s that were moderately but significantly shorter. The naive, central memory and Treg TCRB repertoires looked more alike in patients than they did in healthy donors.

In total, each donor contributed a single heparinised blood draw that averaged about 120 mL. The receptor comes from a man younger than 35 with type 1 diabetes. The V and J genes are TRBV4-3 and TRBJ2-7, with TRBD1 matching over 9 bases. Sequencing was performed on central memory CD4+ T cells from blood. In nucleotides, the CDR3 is TGCGCCAGCAGCCCCCGGGGACAGGGAACCTACGAGCAGTACTTC. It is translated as CASSPRGQGTYEQYF.